This T cell receptor beta chain was sequenced in a study of shared clonotypes between healthy human individuals. The study's findings and limits: Non-shared clonotypes had lower generation probabilities than those shared by all four donors. Among several donors, roughly 5.5% of naive CD4 clonotypes were found in common.

The germline V gene has CDR1 LNHDA and CDR2 SQIVND (reference sequence). The junction had 13 bases not matched to a gene; V was cut back by 6 bases and J by 10 bases. The length of the CDR3 is 14 residues. In regard to this clone: Its specificity is unknown.

Sequencing used immunoSEQ multiplex PCR; TCRdb keeps in-frame clones, though not all of them. The repertoire has some 500,000 clones, 96% of them found once; the top ten carry about 0.064%. The sequencing input was naive CD4+ T cells sorted from blood. Subset in this sample: CD45RA+ positively selected. The V and J genes are TRBV19 and TRBJ1-2; TRBD1 agrees at 8 bases. The sequence derives from a woman aged 25-40 years in good health. The CDR3 here is CASSQPNTGGDYTF. DNA of the CDR3: TGTGCCAGTAGCCAGCCTAACACAGGGGGGGACTACACCTTC. Variable domain in full (rest from reference TRBV19 and TRBJ1-2): DGGITQSPKYLFRKEGQNVTLSCEQNLNHDAMYWYRQDPGQGLRLIYYSQIVNDFQKGDIAEGYSVSREKKESFPLTVTSAQKNPTAFYLCASSQPNTGGDYTFGSGTRLTVV.